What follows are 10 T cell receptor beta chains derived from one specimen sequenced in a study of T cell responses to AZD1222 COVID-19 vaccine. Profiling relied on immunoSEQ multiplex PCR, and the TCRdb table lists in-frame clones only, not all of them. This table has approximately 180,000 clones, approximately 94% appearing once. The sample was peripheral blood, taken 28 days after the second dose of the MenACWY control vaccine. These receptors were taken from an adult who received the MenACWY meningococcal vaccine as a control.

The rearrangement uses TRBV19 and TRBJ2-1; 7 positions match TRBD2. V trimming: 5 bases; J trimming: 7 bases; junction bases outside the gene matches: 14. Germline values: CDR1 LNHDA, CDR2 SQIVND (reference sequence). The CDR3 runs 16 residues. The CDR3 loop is CASSSRGRESANEQFF. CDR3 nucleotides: TGTGCCAGTAGTTCCAGAGGGCGGGAGTCCGCAAATGAGCAGTTCTTC.

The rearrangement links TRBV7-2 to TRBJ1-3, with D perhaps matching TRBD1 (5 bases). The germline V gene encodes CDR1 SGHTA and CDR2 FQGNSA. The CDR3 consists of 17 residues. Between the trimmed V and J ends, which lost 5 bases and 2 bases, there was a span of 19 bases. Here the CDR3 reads CASSPPGGGAPGNTIYF. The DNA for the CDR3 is TGTGCCAGCAGCCCCCCGGGCGGGGGAGCGCCTGGAAACACCATATATTTT.

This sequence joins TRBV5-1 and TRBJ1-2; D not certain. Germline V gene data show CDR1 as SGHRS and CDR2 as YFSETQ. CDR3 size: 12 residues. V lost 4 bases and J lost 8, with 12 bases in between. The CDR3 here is CASSGSDWGYTF. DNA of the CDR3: TGCGCCAGCAGCGGGAGCGATTGGGGCTACACCTTC. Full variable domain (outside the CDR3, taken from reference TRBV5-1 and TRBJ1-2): KAGVTQTPRYLIKTRGQQVTLSCSPISGHRSVSWYQQTPGQGLQFLFEYFSETQRNKGNFPGRFSGRQFSNSRSEMNVSTLELGDSALYLCASSGSDWGYTFGSGTRLTVV.

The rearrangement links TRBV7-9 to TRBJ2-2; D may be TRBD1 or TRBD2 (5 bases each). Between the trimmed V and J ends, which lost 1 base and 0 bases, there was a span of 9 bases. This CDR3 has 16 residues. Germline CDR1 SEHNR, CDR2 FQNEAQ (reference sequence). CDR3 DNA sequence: TGTGCCAGCAGCTTAGGGGACGTTACGAACACCGGGGAGCTGTTTTTT. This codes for CASSLGDVTNTGELFF.

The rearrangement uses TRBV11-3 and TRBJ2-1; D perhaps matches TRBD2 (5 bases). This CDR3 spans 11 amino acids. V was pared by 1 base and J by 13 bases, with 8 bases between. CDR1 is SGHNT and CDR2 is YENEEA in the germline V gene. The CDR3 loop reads CASSLGLAQFF. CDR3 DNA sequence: TGTGCCAGCAGCTTAGGGCTAGCCCAGTTCTTC.

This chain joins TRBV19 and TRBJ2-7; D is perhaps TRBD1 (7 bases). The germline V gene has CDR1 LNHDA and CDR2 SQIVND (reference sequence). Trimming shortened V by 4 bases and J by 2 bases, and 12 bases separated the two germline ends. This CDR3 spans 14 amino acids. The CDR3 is CASSTSGGTYEQYF. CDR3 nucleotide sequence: TGTGCCAGTAGTACATCAGGGGGGACCTACGAGCAGTACTTC.

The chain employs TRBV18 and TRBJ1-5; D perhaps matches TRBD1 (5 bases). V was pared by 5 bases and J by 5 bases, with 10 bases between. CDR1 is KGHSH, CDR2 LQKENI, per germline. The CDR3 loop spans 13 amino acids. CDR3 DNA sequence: TGTGCCAGCTCATCGACAGACTATCAGCCCCAGCATTTT. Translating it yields CASSSTDYQPQHF.

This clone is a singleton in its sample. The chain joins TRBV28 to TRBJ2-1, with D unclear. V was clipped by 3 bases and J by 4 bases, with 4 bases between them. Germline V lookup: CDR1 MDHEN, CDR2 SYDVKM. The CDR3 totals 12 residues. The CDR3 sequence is CASSLSYNEQFF. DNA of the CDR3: TGTGCCAGCAGTTTGTCATACAATGAGCAGTTCTTC. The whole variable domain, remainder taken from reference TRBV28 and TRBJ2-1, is DVKVTQSSRYLVKRTGEKVFLECVQDMDHENMFWYRQDPGLGLRLIYFSYDVKMKEKGDIPEGYSVSREKKERFSLILESASTNQTSMYLCASSLSYNEQFFGPGTRLTVL.

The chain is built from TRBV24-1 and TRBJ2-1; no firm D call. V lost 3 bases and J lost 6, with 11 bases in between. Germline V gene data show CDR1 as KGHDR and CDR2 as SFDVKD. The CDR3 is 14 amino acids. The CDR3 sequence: CATSDPIRINEQFF. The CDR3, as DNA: TGTGCCACCAGTGATCCCATAAGAATCAATGAGCAGTTCTTC.

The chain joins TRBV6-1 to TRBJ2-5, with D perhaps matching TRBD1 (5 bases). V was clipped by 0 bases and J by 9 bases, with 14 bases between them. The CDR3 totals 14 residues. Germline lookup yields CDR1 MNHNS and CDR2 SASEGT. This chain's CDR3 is CASSEASAGSSQYF. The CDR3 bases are TGTGCCAGCAGTGAAGCCAGCGCAGGGTCGTCCCAGTACTTC.